The rows below give T cell receptor beta chains drawn from one sample of a study of T cell responses to AZD1222 COVID-19 vaccine. Here immunoSEQ multiplex PCR was the method, and the copy in TCRdb shows in-frame clones only, minus some. The sample contains 200,000 or so clones, 93% of which appear only once. Sequences were derived from peripheral blood, sampled on day 0 of MenACWY control vaccination. These receptors were collected from an adult in good health. Each CDR3 is given with its conserved first and last residue. D genes are given only for firm matches. Size tells how often a clone was seen (once, few, many) or the class of an expanded clone, and some rows leave it out.

J	D	V	size	DNA	CDR3
TRBJ2-3	NA	TRBV5-4	NA	TGTGCCAGCAGCTTCGGCAGAGTAACAGATACGCAGTATTTT	CASSFGRVTDTQYF
TRBJ1-4	NA	TRBV7-8	NA	TGTGCCAGCAGCTTAGGGGCAGCGGATGAAAAACTGTTTTTT	CASSLGAADEKLFF
TRBJ1-6	NA	TRBV20-1	NA	TGCAGTGCTAGTTTGAGGGTGGAAGCCTATAATTCACCCCTCCACTTT	CSASLRVEAYNSPLHF
TRBJ1-1	NA	TRBV6-5	NA	TGTGCCAGCAGTTACTCAGAAAACACTGAAGCTTTCTTT	CASSYSENTEAFF
TRBJ2-1	NA	TRBV5-1	few	TGCGCCAGCAGTAAGGGAACAATAGAGAATGAGCAGTTCTTC	CASSKGTIENEQFF
TRBJ2-3	NA	TRBV7-2	NA	TGTGCCAGCAGCTTCGGGGCGGCGGATACGCAGTATTTT	CASSFGAADTQYF
TRBJ2-3	NA	TRBV7-3	NA	TGTGCCAGCAGCTTAAGTCGCCGGGGGACAGATACGCAGTATTTT	CASSLSRRGTDTQYF
TRBJ1-1	TRBD1	TRBV6-5	NA	TGTGCCAGCAGCTACAAAGGGACAGCCTACACTGAAGCTTTCTTT	CASSYKGTAYTEAFF
TRBJ2-7	TRBD1	TRBV2	NA	TGTGCCAGCGAACGAAGGGACAGGGGGCCCTACGAGCAGTACTTC	CASERRDRGPYEQYF
TRBJ1-1	TRBD1	TRBV7-2	NA	TGTGCCAGCAGTCCTGACAGGGGGGACGAAGCTTTCTTT	CASSPDRGDEAFF
TRBJ1-2	NA	TRBV28	NA	TGTGCCAGCAGTTTCGCGGGCTATGGCTACACCTTC	CASSFAGYGYTF
TRBJ1-1	NA	TRBV6-6	NA	TGTGCCAGCAGTCCTAACACTGAAGCTTTCTTT	CASSPNTEAFF
TRBJ2-2	NA	TRBV3-1/TRBV3-2	NA	TGTGCCAGCAGCCAAGATCCGGGGACTCCGGCCGGGGAGCTGTTTTTT	CASSQDPGTPAGELFF
TRBJ1-5	NA	TRBV7-6	NA	TGTGCCAGCAGCTTACGGCTGAAAAGGCCAGGGCATCAGCCCCAGCATTTT	CASSLRLKRPGHQPQHF
TRBJ1-5	TRBD1	TRBV24-1	NA	TGTGCCACCAGTGATACCGGGACAGGGAATCAGCCCCAGCATTTT	CATSDTGTGNQPQHF
TRBJ2-3	TRBD2	TRBV7-2	NA	TGTGCCAGCAGCCGTACGGGGGGGGGCCGCGCGGCAGATACGCAGTATTTT	CASSRTGGGRAADTQYF
TRBJ1-1	NA	TRBV27	NA	TGTGCCAGCCATAGGGTTCCCGGAGGTCTTGGAATGGACACTGAAGCTTTCTTT	CASHRVPGGLGMDTEAFF
TRBJ1-2	NA	TRBV2	NA	TGTGCCAGCAGTGACGACGGGGCGGGTGGCTACACCTTC	CASSDDGAGGYTF
TRBJ2-5	NA	TRBV28	NA	TGTGCCAGCAGTCAACGACAGTTAGAGACCCAGTACTTC	CASSQRQLETQYF
TRBJ2-7	TRBD2	TRBV9	once	TGTGCCAGCAGCGTAGTTGCGGGGGGGGGCCACGAGCAGTACTTC	CASSVVAGGGHEQYF
TRBJ1-5	TRBD1	TRBV7-2	once	TGTGCCAGCAGCTTCCTACAGGGGGGTCAGCCCCAGCATTTT	CASSFLQGGQPQHF
TRBJ2-5	NA	TRBV19	NA	TGTGCCAGTAGTATACGGGGTAGGAAGAAGACCCAGTACTTC	CASSIRGRKKTQYF
TRBJ1-5	NA	TRBV30	NA	TGTGCCTGGAGTAGGGACAGCAATCAGCCCCAGCATTTT	CAWSRDSNQPQHF
TRBJ2-3	TRBD1	TRBV6-1	NA	TGTGCCAGCAGGGAAGGGACAGGGGGCCGGGCAGATACGCAGTATTTT	CASREGTGGRADTQYF
TRBJ2-7	NA	TRBV4-1	NA	TGCGCCAGCAGCCAAGCGGGAGGGGGCGGGTACGAGCAGTACTTC	CASSQAGGGGYEQYF
TRBJ2-7	NA	TRBV6-6	NA	TGTGCCAGCACAATGGGGGCTCAGTACGAGCAGTACTTC	CASTMGAQYEQYF
TRBJ1-5	NA	TRBV9	NA	TGTGCCAGCAGCGTAGCGGTCAGACCCTCTAGCAATCAGCCCCAGCATTTT	CASSVAVRPSSNQPQHF
TRBJ1-4	NA	TRBV4-3	few	TGCGCCAGCAGCCAAGATTGGGCGGGGGAGGAAGAAAAACTGTTTTTT	CASSQDWAGEEEKLFF
TRBJ2-2	NA	TRBV29-1	NA	TGCAGCGTCCTGACAGTACCCGGGGAGCTGTTTTTT	CSVLTVPGELFF
TRBJ1-4	NA	TRBV5-8	NA	TGTGCCAGCAGCCGAGAGGGGGCAACTAATGAAAAACTGTTTTTT	CASSREGATNEKLFF
TRBJ2-1	TRBD2	TRBV6-5	NA	TGTGCCAGCATGCTAGCGGGAATTAACAATGAGCAGTTCTTC	CASMLAGINNEQFF
TRBJ2-7	TRBD1	TRBV7-8	NA	TGTGCCAGCAGCCCTGAAACCGGACAGGGGGTCCTCGAGCAGTACTTC	CASSPETGQGVLEQYF
TRBJ1-2	NA	TRBV11-2	NA	TGTGCCAGCAGCTTAGGTCAGGAGTCCTATGGCTACACCTTC	CASSLGQESYGYTF
TRBJ2-2	NA	TRBV11-2	NA	TGTGCCAGCAGCTTAAGTCGGCTGAACACCGGGGAGCTGTTTTTT	CASSLSRLNTGELFF
TRBJ2-3	NA	TRBV5-1	NA	TGCGCCAGCAGCTTGAGGCAAAGCACAGATACGCAGTATTTT	CASSLRQSTDTQYF
TRBJ1-5	NA	TRBV19	NA	TGTGCCAGTAGACAGGGTTCTAGCAATCAGCCCCAGCATTTT	CASRQGSSNQPQHF
TRBJ1-4	NA	TRBV5-1	NA	TGCGCCAGCAGCTTGGTCCCAACTAATGAAAAACTGTTTTTT	CASSLVPTNEKLFF
TRBJ2-1	TRBD2	TRBV2	NA	TGTGCCAGCACTCCCGGACTAGCGGGGTCTCACGGGGGGTTCTTC	CASTPGLAGSHGGFF
TRBJ2-5	TRBD2	TRBV27	NA	TGTGCCAGCAGCCCAAGCGGGGGCACGCGAGAGACCCAGTACTTC	CASSPSGGTRETQYF
TRBJ1-6	NA	TRBV30	NA	TGTGCCGGGGGCCAGGCCCATAATTCACCCCTCCACTTT	CAGGQAHNSPLHF
TRBJ2-3	NA	TRBV6-1	NA	TGTGCCAGCAGTGAATTTTTCCCAGTGGGGGGTAGGTCAGATACGCAGTATTTT	CASSEFFPVGGRSDTQYF
TRBJ1-2	TRBD1	TRBV7-2	once	TGTGCCAGCAGCTTAGGACAGGGGTACGGCTACACCTTC	CASSLGQGYGYTF
TRBJ1-6	NA	TRBV15	NA	TGTGCCACCAGCTACGGGAATTCACCCCTCCACTTT	CATSYGNSPLHF
TRBJ1-2	NA	TRBV3-1/TRBV3-2	NA	TGTGCCAGCAGCCAGCAGACAGCTGGCTACACCTTC	CASSQQTAGYTF
TRBJ1-2	NA	TRBV28	NA	TGTGCCAGCAGTTTATGGGGAGGACAGACGGGTGGCTACACCTTC	CASSLWGGQTGGYTF
TRBJ2-4	NA	TRBV28	NA	TGTGCCAGCAGGGGAGGGGGCAGTAGGGCCAAAAACATTCAGTACTTC	CASRGGGSRAKNIQYF
TRBJ1-4	NA	TRBV5-4	NA	TGTGCCAGCAGCTTGGAAACAGGAGAAAAACTGTTTTTT	CASSLETGEKLFF
TRBJ2-7	NA	TRBV2	NA	TGTGCCAGCAGTGCCCGCTGGTCCTACGAGCAGTACTTC	CASSARWSYEQYF
TRBJ1-5	NA	TRBV3-1/TRBV3-2	once	TGTGCCAGCAGCCAAGAGTGGTGGCAGTCCCAGCCCCAGCATTTT	CASSQEWWQSQPQHF
TRBJ1-5	TRBD1	TRBV19	NA	TGTGCCAGTAGTATAGAGTCCCACGGACAGGTCAATGCCCAGCATTTT	CASSIESHGQVNAQHF
TRBJ2-1	NA	TRBV5-1	NA	TGCGCCAGCAGCTTGACAGGGATCTCCTACAATGAGCAGTTCTTC	CASSLTGISYNEQFF
TRBJ2-6	NA	TRBV7-2	NA	TGTGCCAGCAGCCCTACAAGCTCTGGGGCCAACGTCCTGACTTTC	CASSPTSSGANVLTF
TRBJ1-5	NA	TRBV18	NA	TGTGCCAGCTCATCGGGACTTCATAGCAATCAGCCCCAGCATTTT	CASSSGLHSNQPQHF
TRBJ2-7	TRBD1	TRBV19	NA	TGTGCCAGTAGTATCCACAGGACAGGGACCGGGGAGCAGTACTTC	CASSIHRTGTGEQYF
TRBJ1-4	NA	TRBV30	once	TGTGCCTGGAGTGCTAGAAGGGGATTTAATGAAAAACTGTTTTTT	CAWSARRGFNEKLFF
TRBJ2-1	NA	TRBV7-2	NA	TGTGCCAGCAGCTTCCTGCGGGGGCTCTCCTACAATGAGCAGTTCTTC	CASSFLRGLSYNEQFF
TRBJ1-1	NA	TRBV5-1	NA	TGCGCCAGTTCAGGGAGTTATGGCACTGAAGCTTTCTTT	CASSGSYGTEAFF